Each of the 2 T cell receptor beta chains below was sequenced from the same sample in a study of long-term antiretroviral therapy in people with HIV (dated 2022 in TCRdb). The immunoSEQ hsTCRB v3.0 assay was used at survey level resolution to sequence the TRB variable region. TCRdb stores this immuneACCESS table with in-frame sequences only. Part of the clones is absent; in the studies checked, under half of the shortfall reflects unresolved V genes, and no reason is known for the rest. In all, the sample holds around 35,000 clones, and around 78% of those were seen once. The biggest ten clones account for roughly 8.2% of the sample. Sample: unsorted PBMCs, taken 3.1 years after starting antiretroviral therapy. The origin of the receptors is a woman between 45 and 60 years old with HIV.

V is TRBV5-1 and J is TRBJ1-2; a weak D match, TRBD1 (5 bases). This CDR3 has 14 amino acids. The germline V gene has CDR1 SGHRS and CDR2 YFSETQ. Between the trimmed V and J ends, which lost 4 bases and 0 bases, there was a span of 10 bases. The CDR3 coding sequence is TGCGCCAGCAGCCCCAGGGCTACTAACTATGGCTACACCTTC. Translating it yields CASSPRATNYGYTF. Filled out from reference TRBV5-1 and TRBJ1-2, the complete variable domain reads KAGVTQTPRYLIKTRGQQVTLSCSPISGHRSVSWYQQTPGQGLQFLFEYFSETQRNKGNFPGRFSGRQFSNSRSEMNVSTLELGDSALYLCASSPRATNYGYTFGSGTRLTVV.

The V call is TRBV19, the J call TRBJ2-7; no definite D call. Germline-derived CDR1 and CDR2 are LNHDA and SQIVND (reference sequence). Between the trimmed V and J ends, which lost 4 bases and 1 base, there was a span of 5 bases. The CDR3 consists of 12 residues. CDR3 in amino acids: CASSTRSYEQYV. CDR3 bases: TGTGCCAGTAGTACCCGATCCTACGAGCAGTACGTC.